This T cell receptor (beta chain) comes out of a study of blood T cell repertoires in COVID-19. Study background: Italy, Spain and the United States were the sources of the convalescent and acute COVID-19 samples.

In the original processing: Using reference gene primer amplification, nucleated cell counts were estimated. Here immunoSEQ multiplex PCR was the method, and the copy in TCRdb shows in-frame clones only, minus some. Clone size and the V and J calls come from that table; the DNA yielded D and trimming. The top ten clones hold 11% of a sample with approximately 320,000 clones, just under 90% of them seen once. Followed over time, Seattle patients had been enrolled while infection was active. This sequence originates from a woman aged 30 to 39 with COVID-19, enrolled during active disease. Sequencing used peripheral blood.

DNA of the CDR3: TGTGCCAGCAGCCTGACTAGCGGGGGGGTCGCGCAGTATTTT. Amino acids: CASSLTSGGVAQYF. The rearrangement links TRBV5-4 to TRBJ2-3, with 14 positions matching TRBD2. CDR1 and CDR2 (germline): SGHNT, YYREEE (reference sequence). Trimming cost V 4 bases and J 10 bases; bases outside gene matches: 5. This CDR3 contains 14 residues.